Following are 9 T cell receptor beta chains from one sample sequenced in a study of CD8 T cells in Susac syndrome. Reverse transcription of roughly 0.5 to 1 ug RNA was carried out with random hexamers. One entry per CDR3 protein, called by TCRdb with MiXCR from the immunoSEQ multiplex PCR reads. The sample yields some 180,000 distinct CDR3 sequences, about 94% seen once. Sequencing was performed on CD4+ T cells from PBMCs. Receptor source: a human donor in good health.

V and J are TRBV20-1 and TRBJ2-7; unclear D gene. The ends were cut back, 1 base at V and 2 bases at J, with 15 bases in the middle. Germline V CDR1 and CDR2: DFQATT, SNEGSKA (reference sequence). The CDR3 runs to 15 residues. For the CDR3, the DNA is TGCAGTGCTAGAGTCGGGCCAGACCAAGCCTACGAGCAGTACTTC. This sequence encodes CSARVGPDQAYEQYF.

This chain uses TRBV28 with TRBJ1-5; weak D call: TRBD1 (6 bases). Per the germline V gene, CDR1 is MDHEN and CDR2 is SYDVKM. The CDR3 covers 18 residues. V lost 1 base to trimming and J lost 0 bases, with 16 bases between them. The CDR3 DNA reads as TGTGCCAGCAGTTTATACTCCCGGGGGGCTAATAGCAATCAGCCCCAGCATTTT. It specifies CASSLYSRGANSNQPQHF.

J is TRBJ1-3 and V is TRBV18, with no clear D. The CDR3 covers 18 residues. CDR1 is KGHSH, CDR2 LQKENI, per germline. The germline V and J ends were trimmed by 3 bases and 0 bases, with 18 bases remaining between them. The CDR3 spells CASSPRLWSTSSGNTIYF. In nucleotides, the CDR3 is TGTGCCAGCTCACCCCGACTCTGGTCCACGAGCTCTGGAAACACCATATATTTT.

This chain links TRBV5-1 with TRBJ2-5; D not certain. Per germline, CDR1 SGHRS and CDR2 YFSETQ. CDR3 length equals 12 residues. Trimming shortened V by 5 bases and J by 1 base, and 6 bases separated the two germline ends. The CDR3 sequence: CASSLIQETQYF. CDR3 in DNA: TGCGCCAGCAGTCTGATCCAAGAGACCCAGTACTTC. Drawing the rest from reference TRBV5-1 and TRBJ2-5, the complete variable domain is KAGVTQTPRYLIKTRGQQVTLSCSPISGHRSVSWYQQTPGQGLQFLFEYFSETQRNKGNFPGRFSGRQFSNSRSEMNVSTLELGDSALYLCASSLIQETQYFGPGTRLLVL.

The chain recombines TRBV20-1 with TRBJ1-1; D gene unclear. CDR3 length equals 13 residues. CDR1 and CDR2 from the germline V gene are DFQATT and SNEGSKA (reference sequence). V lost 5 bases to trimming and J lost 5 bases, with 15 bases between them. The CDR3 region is CSAASTVGTEAFF. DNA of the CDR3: TGCAGTGCTGCGAGTACGGTGGGGACTGAAGCTTTCTTT.

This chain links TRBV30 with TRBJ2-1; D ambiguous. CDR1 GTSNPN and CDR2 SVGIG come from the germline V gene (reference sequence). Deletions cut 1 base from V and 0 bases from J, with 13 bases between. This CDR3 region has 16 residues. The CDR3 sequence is CAWSDYLLSSYNEQFF. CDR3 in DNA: TGTGCCTGGAGTGACTACCTTTTGAGCTCCTACAATGAGCAGTTCTTC.

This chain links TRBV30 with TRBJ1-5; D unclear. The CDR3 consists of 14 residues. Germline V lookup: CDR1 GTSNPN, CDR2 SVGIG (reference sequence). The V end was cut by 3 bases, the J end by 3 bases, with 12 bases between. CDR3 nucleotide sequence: TGTGCCTGGAGCTTGGCCAGCAACAATCAGCCCCAGCATTTT. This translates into CAWSLASNNQPQHF.

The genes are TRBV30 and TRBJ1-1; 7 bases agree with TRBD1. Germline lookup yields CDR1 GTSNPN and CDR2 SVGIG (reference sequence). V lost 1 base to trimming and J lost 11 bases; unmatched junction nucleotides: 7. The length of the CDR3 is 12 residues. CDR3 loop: CAWSDITGAAFF. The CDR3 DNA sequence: TGTGCCTGGAGTGACATTACAGGGGCCGCTTTCTTT.

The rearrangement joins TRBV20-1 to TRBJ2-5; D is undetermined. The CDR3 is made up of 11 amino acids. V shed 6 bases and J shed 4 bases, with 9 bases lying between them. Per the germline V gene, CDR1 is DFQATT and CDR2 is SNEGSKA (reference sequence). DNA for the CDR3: TGCAGTGCCCTAGGAAGAGAGACCCAGTACTTC. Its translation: CSALGRETQYF.